This T cell receptor (beta chain) was sequenced in a study of control samples from healthy donors and cancer patients. Using immunoSEQ multiplex PCR, the repertoire was profiled, and TCRdb retains in-frame clones only, with some absent. Seen here are some 150,000 clones, around 91% observed once, and the top ten hold less than 1.6%. This TCR was sampled from a woman in her twenties or thirties in good health. What was sequenced was blood.

The CDR3 loop is CASSYGLGGYEQYF. CDR3 DNA: TGTGCCAGCAGTTACGGCCTAGGGGGCTACGAGCAGTACTTC. This sequence joins TRBV6-5 and TRBJ2-7; D perhaps matches TRBD1 (6 bases). The CDR3 runs 14 residues. Germline CDR1 and CDR2: MNHEY and SVGAGI. The germline V and J ends were trimmed by 2 bases and 3 bases, with 11 bases remaining between them.